The 30 T cell receptor beta chains presented below share a single source sample, sequenced in a study of T cells in Graves' hyperthyroidism and ophthalmopathy. RNA transcripts yielded amplified TCR beta CDR3 regions. The TCR CDR3 first-round RT-PCR relied on the HTBI primer set. TCRdb reanalysed the multiplex PCR reads using MiXCR and keeps one entry per CDR3 protein. The sample lists approximately 700,000 distinct CDR3 sequences; over 15% were seen once. Sequenced sample: blood. The receptors were gathered from a man between 18 and 35 years old with Graves' hyperthyroidism.

The J gene is TRBJ1-5, the V gene TRBV27; D is perhaps TRBD1 (5 bases). The V and J ends lost 0 bases and 7 bases respectively, with 7 bases between them. Germline V gives CDR1 MNHEY, CDR2 SMNVEV (reference sequence). This CDR3 is 13 amino acids long. Here the CDR3 reads CASSLSGAQPQHF. The CDR3 DNA reads TGTGCCAGCAGTTTATCAGGGGCACAGCCCCAGCATTTT.

V is TRBV6-2 or TRBV6-3 and J is TRBJ2-3, with D perhaps matching TRBD1 (5 bases). V was pared by 7 bases and J by 5 bases, with 13 bases between. Germline V gene lookup returns CDR1 MNHEY and CDR2 SVGEGT. The CDR3 is made up of 13 amino acids. The CDR3 region has the DNA TGTGCCAGCACCTTTACGACAGAAGATACGCAGTATTTT. Translating gives CASTFTTEDTQYF.

This clonotype was observed many times. The chain is built from TRBV12-3 or TRBV12-4 and TRBJ1-1; D ambiguous. The CDR3 loop spans 14 amino acids. V was trimmed by 2 bases and J by 6 bases, leaving 13 bases between them. The CDR3 loop is CASSLIRRSAEAFF. The DNA for the CDR3 is TGTGCCAGCAGTTTAATCCGAAGGAGCGCTGAAGCTTTCTTT.

This clonotype was picked up many times. The chain links TRBV6-1 to TRBJ1-1, with a tentative D call TRBD1 (5 bases). CDR1 and CDR2 (germline): MNHNS, SASEGT. This CDR3 is 12 amino acids long. Trimming left V 6 bases short and J 4 bases short, with 9 bases between. The CDR3 here is CASRAGGTEAFF. The DNA for the CDR3 is TGTGCCAGCAGGGCGGGGGGCACTGAAGCTTTCTTT.

This clonotype occurred many times. V and J are TRBV2 and TRBJ2-2; perhaps TRBD2 as D (6 bases). Germline-derived CDR1 and CDR2 are SNHLY and FYNNEI. This CDR3 spans 16 amino acids. V lost 5 bases to trimming and J lost 4 bases, with 17 bases between them. Here the CDR3 reads CASSLPSRLVTGELFF. Written as DNA, the CDR3 is TGTGCCAGCAGTCTCCCCTCCAGACTAGTCACCGGGGAGCTGTTTTTT.

The rearrangement joins TRBV7-2 to TRBJ2-1; 8 nucleotides line up with TRBD2. V lost 9 bases to trimming and J lost 0 bases; unmatched junction nucleotides: 7. CDR3 length: 15 residues. The V gene's germline CDR1 is SGHTA and CDR2 FQGNSA. This CDR3 is CARRTGTSSYNEQFF. CDR3 DNA: TGTGCCAGAAGAACCGGGACTAGCTCCTACAATGAGCAGTTCTTC.

This clonotype occurred a few times. This chain links TRBV12-3 or TRBV12-4 with TRBJ1-5, with a possible D match to TRBD1 (5 bases). The CDR3 runs 15 residues. Deletions cut 5 bases from V and 2 bases from J, with 13 bases between. CDR3 nucleotide sequence: TGTGCCAGCAGTCCCGACGGAGGGGGCAATCAGCCCCAGCATTTT. This gives the protein CASSPDGGGNQPQHF.

This sequence joins TRBV24-1 and TRBJ1-1; weak D call: TRBD1 (6 bases). The germline V gene has CDR1 KGHDR and CDR2 SFDVKD. Trimming pared 6 bases from V and 0 bases from J, leaving 7 bases between. This CDR3 spans 13 amino acids. The DNA of the CDR3 is TGTGCCACCAGTCGGGACATGAACACTGAAGCTTTCTTT. Amino acid sequence: CATSRDMNTEAFF.

This clonotype was observed many times. This chain connects TRBV27 to TRBJ2-1; 10 bases are a match to TRBD2. CDR3 length equals 15 residues. The trim removed 4 bases at V and 5 bases at J, leaving 5 bases unmatched. Looked up from germline, CDR1 is MNHEY and CDR2 is SMNVEV (reference sequence). The CDR3 is CASSSGSGRHNEQFF. The CDR3 nucleotides are TGTGCCAGCAGTTCGGGTAGCGGGAGGCACAATGAGCAGTTCTTC.

CDR3: CASSIRRGSSNQPQHF. CDR3 nucleotides: TGTGCCAGTAGTATTAGAAGGGGTTCGAGCAATCAGCCCCAGCATTTT. The chain uses TRBV19 and TRBJ1-5; maybe TRBD1 (5 bases). Deletions cut 3 bases from V and 1 base from J, with 13 bases between. This CDR3 is built from 16 residues. Germline CDR1 LNHDA, CDR2 SQIVND (reference sequence).

This clonotype was picked up many times. The chain recombines TRBV2 with TRBJ2-1; a weak D match, TRBD2 (5 bases). The CDR3 spans 11 residues. V lost 5 bases and J lost 12, with 11 bases in between. Germline assignment: CDR1 SNHLY and CDR2 FYNNEI. The DNA for the CDR3 is TGTGCCAGCAGTTCACTAGGCGGGCAGTTCTTC. Translated: CASSSLGGQFF. Full variable domain (rest looked up from reference TRBV2 and TRBJ2-1): EPEVTQTPSHQVTQMGQEVILRCVPISNHLYFYWYRQILGQKVEFLVSFYNNEISEKSEIFDDQFSVERPDGSNFTLKIRSTKLEDSAMYFCASSSLGGQFFGPGTRLTVL.

This clonotype appeared many times. The V and J genes are TRBV20-1 and TRBJ2-7; 8 bases line up with TRBD2. Losses at the gene ends were 6 bases for V and 3 bases for J; bases not matched to a gene: 13. The V gene's germline CDR1 is DFQATT and CDR2 SNEGSKA (reference sequence). The CDR3 runs to 15 residues. The CDR3 DNA follows: TGCAGTGCCGCCGGCGGGGCGGGAGGCCACTACGAGCAGTACTTC. The encoded protein is CSAAGGAGGHYEQYF.

This clonotype occurred many times. V and J are TRBV6-1 and TRBJ1-2, with 8 bases fitting TRBD1. The J segment lost 8 bases and the V segment lost 7 bases, leaving 15 bases of the junction unmatched. The length of the CDR3 is 15 residues. Germline loops: CDR1 MNHNS, CDR2 SASEGT. The CDR3, as DNA: TGTGCCAGCACCTTCACCCCCGGACAGGGAAGCGGCTACACCTTC. As protein: CASTFTPGQGSGYTF.

The chain combines TRBV7-9 with TRBJ2-1; TRBD2 matches 14 bases. Germline trimming cut 5 bases from V and 2 bases from J; bases unmatched to any gene: 5. CDR3 size: 17 residues. Germline CDR1 SEHNR, CDR2 FQNEAQ (reference sequence). This CDR3 reads CASSTGLAGATYNEQFF. DNA of the CDR3: TGTGCCAGCAGCACGGGACTAGCGGGAGCCACCTACAATGAGCAGTTCTTC.

Only a few counts were recorded for this clonotype. The rearrangement uses TRBV7-2 and TRBJ2-1; unclear D gene. V was trimmed by 1 base and J by 3 bases, leaving 10 bases between them. This CDR3 spans 15 amino acids. The germline V gene has CDR1 SGHTA and CDR2 FQGNSA. Written as DNA, the CDR3 is TGTGCCAGCAGCTTAGGGTTTACATACTACAATGAGCAGTTCTTC. Encoded protein: CASSLGFTYYNEQFF.

This clonotype was picked up many times. V is TRBV12-3 or TRBV12-4 and J is TRBJ2-5, with D unclear. Trimming took 2 bases from V and 4 from J, leaving 8 bases between them. The CDR3 spans 13 residues. The CDR3: CASSLSEVETQYF. The CDR3 DNA reads as TGTGCCAGCAGTTTATCAGAGGTAGAGACCCAGTACTTC.

The chain has TRBV15 and TRBJ1-5; no clear D. Between the trimmed V and J ends, which lost 0 bases and 2 bases, there was a span of 11 bases. Germline loops: CDR1 LNHNV, CDR2 YYDKDF (reference sequence). CDR3 length equals 16 residues. The CDR3: CATSRDRGWGNQPQHF. As DNA, the CDR3 is TGTGCCACCAGCAGAGATCGGGGATGGGGCAATCAGCCCCAGCATTTT.

This clonotype was found many times. The V gene is TRBV12-3 or TRBV12-4, the J gene TRBJ1-2; D is ambiguous. There are 15 residues in the CDR3. Trimming removed 5 bases from V and 1 base from J, with 14 bases in between. The chain's CDR3 is CASSQGGPFNYGYTF. The DNA for the CDR3 is TGTGCCAGCAGTCAAGGAGGGCCCTTTAACTATGGCTACACCTTC.

The V call is TRBV11-1, the J call TRBJ2-1, with 10 nucleotides matching TRBD2. CDR3 length equals 16 residues. Germline-derived CDR1 and CDR2 are SGHAT and FQDESV (reference sequence). V lost 4 bases and J lost 8; bases outside the gene matches: 11. CDR3 protein: CASSSSPGLATYEQFF. The CDR3 nucleotides are TGTGCCAGCAGCTCCTCCCCGGGACTAGCGACCTATGAGCAGTTCTTC.

The CDR3: CASMTDRNSGANVLTF. The CDR3 DNA reads as TGTGCCAGCATGACGGACAGAAACTCTGGGGCCAACGTCCTGACTTTC. The chain recombines TRBV4-2 with TRBJ2-6, with D perhaps TRBD1 (6 bases). Germline V gene sequence: CDR1 LGHNA, CDR2 YNFKEQ. There are 16 residues in the CDR3. The V and J ends lost 7 bases and 0 bases respectively, with 13 bases between them.

This clonotype came up many times. J is TRBJ1-2 and V is TRBV15; tentative D call: TRBD1 (5 bases). Trimming cost V 6 bases and J 7 bases, with 18 bases left between them. This CDR3 spans 14 amino acids. The germline V gene has CDR1 LNHNV and CDR2 YYDKDF (reference sequence). The CDR3 sequence is CATSSGPGTIGYTF. The CDR3 DNA sequence: TGTGCCACCAGTTCGGGGCCCGGGACCATTGGCTACACCTTC.

This clonotype turned up a few times. The chain links TRBV19 to TRBJ1-3; no clear D gene. Germline CDR1 is LNHDA and CDR2 is SQIVND (reference sequence). Trimming shortened V by 5 bases and J by 4 bases, and 9 bases separated the two germline ends. This CDR3 is built from 13 residues. In DNA, the CDR3 is TGTGCCAGTAGTCTGTCAGAGGGAAACACCATATATTTT. Translated, it gives CASSLSEGNTIYF.

The V and J genes are TRBV9 and TRBJ2-3, with 11 bases identical to TRBD2. Germline V CDR1 and CDR2: SGDLS, YYNGEE. Germline trimming cut 4 bases from V and 4 bases from J; bases unmatched to any gene: 14. CDR3 length: 18 amino acids. The CDR3 DNA is TGTGCCAGCAGCCCCCGTGGTAGCGGGAGGGCCGCTGCAGATACGCAGTATTTT. Protein product: CASSPRGSGRAAADTQYF.

The rearrangement joins TRBV19 to TRBJ2-4, with 7 bases lining up with TRBD2. V was clipped by 7 bases and J by 5 bases; unmatched bases: 11. Germline lookup yields CDR1 LNHDA and CDR2 SQIVND (reference sequence). The CDR3 is 15 residues long. The DNA of the CDR3 is TGTGCCAGTAATTCGGGGAGGGTATTCGAAAACATTCAGTACTTC. Residues: CASNSGRVFENIQYF. Variable domain in full (rest from reference TRBV19 and TRBJ2-4): DGGITQSPKYLFRKEGQNVTLSCEQNLNHDAMYWYRQDPGQGLRLIYYSQIVNDFQKGDIAEGYSVSREKKESFPLTVTSAQKNPTAFYLCASNSGRVFENIQYFGAGTRLSVL.

In this sample, this clonotype turned up a few times. CDR3 nucleotide sequence: TGTGCCAGCAGCTTAGAGGGGCTTGACACTGAAGCTTTCTTT. Translation gives CASSLEGLDTEAFF. V gene TRBV9 combines with J gene TRBJ1-1, with D possibly being TRBD1 (5 bases). CDR3 size: 14 residues. V was cut by 4 bases and J by 3 bases, with 13 bases left in between. Germline assignment: CDR1 SGDLS and CDR2 YYNGEE.

This clonotype was detected many times. The chain uses TRBV6-1 and TRBJ2-7, with 7 positions matching TRBD1. Germline values: CDR1 MNHNS, CDR2 SASEGT. The V segment lost 10 bases and the J segment 3 bases; nucleotides outside the gene matches: 12. The CDR3 sequence is 14 residues long. The CDR3: CATAVSGQLYEQYF. The CDR3 DNA sequence: TGTGCCACCGCGGTATCGGGACAGCTCTACGAGCAGTACTTC.

This clonotype was found many times. This rearrangement joins TRBV3-1 to TRBJ1-2; 7 bases line up with TRBD1. The CDR3 is 16 residues long. Germline V CDR1 and CDR2: LGHDT, YNNKEL (reference sequence). With V trimmed by 4 bases and J by 0 bases, 8 bases remained unmatched. The CDR3 region has the DNA TGTGCCAGCAGCCTCGGGACAGCACCCTCTAACTATGGCTACACCTTC. Its protein product is CASSLGTAPSNYGYTF.

This clonotype has more than one count but fewer than ten. The chain is built from TRBV15 and TRBJ2-5, with 8 bases matching TRBD2. There are 15 residues in the CDR3. V shed 10 bases, J shed 2 bases, and the junction held 12 bases outside the gene matches. Germline assignment: CDR1 LNHNV and CDR2 YYDKDF (reference sequence). Here the CDR3 DNA reads TGTGCCATCCGGGAGGGCCGGGGGGAACAAGAGACCCAGTACTTC. This gives the protein CAIREGRGEQETQYF.

This clonotype was recorded at least ten times. The chain uses TRBV30 and TRBJ2-3; 10 nucleotides line up with TRBD2. CDR3 length: 17 amino acids. Germline CDR1 and CDR2: GTSNPN and SVGIG (reference sequence). Losses at the gene ends were 1 base for V and 0 bases for J; bases not matched to a gene: 7. CDR3 sequence reads: CAWSALTSGKSTDTQYF. CDR3 nucleotide sequence: TGTGCCTGGAGTGCCCTTACTAGCGGGAAGAGCACAGATACGCAGTATTTT.

V is TRBV20-1 and J is TRBJ2-7; D gene uncertain. CDR3 length equals 13 residues. Looked up from germline, CDR1 is DFQATT and CDR2 is SNEGSKA (reference sequence). V lost 0 bases and J lost 7, with 13 bases in between. The CDR3 nucleotides are TGCAGTGCTAGAGATCCCGTCCTGGGGGAGCAGTACTTC. It encodes CSARDPVLGEQYF.